The entry below gives a single T cell receptor beta chain sequence along with its context. The record originates from a study of blood T cell repertoires in COVID-19. Germline CDR1 SGDLS, CDR2 YYNGEE. This CDR3 spans 16 amino acids. V shed 3 bases, J shed 4 bases, and the junction held 8 bases outside the gene matches. The protocol was immunoSEQ multiplex PCR, while the TCRdb copy is restricted to in-frame clones and leaves out a portion. The sample contains 120,000 or so clones, over 80% of which appear only once. Material for sequencing was peripheral blood. This TCR derives from a woman aged 70 to 79 with acute or convalescent COVID-19. This chain joins TRBV9 and TRBJ2-2; TRBD1 agrees at 8 bases. CDR3 amino acids: CASSAITGGGTGELFF. In DNA form, the CDR3 reads TGTGCCAGCAGCGCAATAACAGGGGGAGGCACCGGGGAGCTGTTTTTT.